The present T cell receptor beta chain was sequenced within a study of shared T cell receptors in the human thymus. Some clones are missing from TCRdb's copy, which holds only in-frame ones; the method was immunoSEQ multiplex PCR. The sample holds 700,000 to 750,000 clones, 75% to 90% seen once. The length of the CDR3 is 13 residues. Between the trimmed V and J ends, which lost 4 bases and 7 bases, there was a span of 13 bases. Per germline, CDR1 MNHEY and CDR2 SMNVEV (reference sequence). These data also featured in a second study, about human thymus T cells. That source reports: Apparent bias marked the V and J gene usage of thymic and blood repertoires.

The chain combines TRBV27 with TRBJ2-5; D not resolved. Source material: thymocytes. The source is a girl in the first two years of life with a congenital heart defect. In DNA form, the CDR3 reads TGTGCCAGCAGTTCCCGACCGCCGGGGACCCAGTACTTC. It specifies CASSSRPPGTQYF.